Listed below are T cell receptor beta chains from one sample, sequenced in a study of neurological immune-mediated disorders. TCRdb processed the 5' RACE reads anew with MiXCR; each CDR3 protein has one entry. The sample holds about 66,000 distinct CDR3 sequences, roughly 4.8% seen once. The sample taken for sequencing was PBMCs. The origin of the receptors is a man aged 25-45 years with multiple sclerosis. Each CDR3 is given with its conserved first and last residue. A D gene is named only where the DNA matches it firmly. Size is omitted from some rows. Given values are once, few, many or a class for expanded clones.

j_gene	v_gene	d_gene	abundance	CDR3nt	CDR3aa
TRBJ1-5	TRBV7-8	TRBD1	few	TGTGCCAGCAGCGGGAGACAGGGGGTATTCCAGCCCCAGCATTTT	CASSGRQGVFQPQHF
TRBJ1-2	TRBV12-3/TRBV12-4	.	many	TGTGCCAGCAGTTTTCAGGGAGTCGGGGGCTACACCTTC	CASSFQGVGGYTF
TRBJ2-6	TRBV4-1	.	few	TGCGCCAGCAGCCGAGACCGTGGGTCTGGGGCCAACGTCCTGACTTTC	CASSRDRGSGANVLTF
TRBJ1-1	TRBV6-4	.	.	TGTGCCAGCAGGCTAGGACCGTCGAACACTGAAGCTTTCTTT	CASRLGPSNTEAFF
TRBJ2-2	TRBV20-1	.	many	TGCAGCGGGGGGCCGGGGACCGGGGAGCTGTTTTTT	CSGGPGTGELFF
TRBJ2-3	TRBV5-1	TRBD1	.	TGCGCCAGCAGCTTGGCATCTCGACAGGGGACCCGAAGCACAGATACGCAGTATTTT	CASSLASRQGTRSTDTQYF
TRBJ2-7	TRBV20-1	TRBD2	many	TGCAGTGCCAGAGGGTCTAGCGGGGGCAGGGGCTCCTACGAGCAGTACTTC	CSARGSSGGRGSYEQYF
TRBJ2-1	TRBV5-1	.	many	TGCGCCAGCAGCTTGGGGATCGACAGCTACAATGAGCAGTTCTTC	CASSLGIDSYNEQFF
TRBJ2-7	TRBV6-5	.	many	TGTGCCAGCAGTTTAAGGGCCCCCTCCTACGAGCAGTACTTC	CASSLRAPSYEQYF
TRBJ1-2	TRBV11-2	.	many	TGTGCCAGCAGCCCCGTTCGGGGGGGCTATGGCTACACCTTC	CASSPVRGGYGYTF
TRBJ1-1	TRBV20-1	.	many	TGCAGTGCCTCACAGGCCAGGGGAGGCACTGAAGCTTTCTTT	CSASQARGGTEAFF
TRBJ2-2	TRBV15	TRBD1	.	TGTGCCACGAGGGACAGGGCGGAAGCCGGGGAGCTGTTTTTT	CATRDRAEAGELFF
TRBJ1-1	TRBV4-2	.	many	TGTGCCAGCAGCCAAGACAGAGACACTGAAGCTTTCTTT	CASSQDRDTEAFF
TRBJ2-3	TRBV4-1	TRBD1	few	TGCGCCAGCAGCCAAGATGTGGGACAGGGGTCAGATACGCAGTATTTT	CASSQDVGQGSDTQYF
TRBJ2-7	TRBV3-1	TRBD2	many	TGTGCCAGCAGCCCCTCGGGACTAGATGGGGCCCAGTACTTC	CASSPSGLDGAQYF